The following is a T cell receptor beta chain sequence with its context. These data come from a study of blood T cell repertoires in COVID-19. As for the study in general: Samples representing acute and convalescent COVID-19 were sourced from the United States, Italy and Spain. PBMCs, B-cell-depleted T cells, or T cells provided the cDNA or gDNA that made up the material.

As processed by the authors: Nucleated cell number was recorded as an estimate derived from reference gene primer amplification. The method was immunoSEQ multiplex PCR; TCRdb's version includes in-frame clones alone and lacks a portion of them. D and trimming come from the DNA, and the V and J calls and clone size come from that table. The data hold 65,000 to 75,000 clones, with around three quarters observed a single time. CDR1 is KGHSH and CDR2 is LQKENI in the germline V gene. V was shortened by 1 base and J by 5 bases, with 17 bases between the two germline ends. The CDR3 consists of 16 residues.

The rearrangement uses TRBV18 and TRBJ1-1; no definite D call. Material: peripheral blood. This clonotype was obtained from a human donor in a cohort sampled during active COVID-19. The CDR3 region is CASSPRYIGIATEAFF. The CDR3, as DNA: TGTGCCAGCTCACCACGGTATATAGGGATAGCGACTGAAGCTTTCTTT.